What follows is one T cell receptor beta chain and its context. Its specificity is not known. The data are from a study of identical twins. Study-level findings and limits: Insertions were reduced in abundant cord blood beta clonotypes but not in memory repertoires. The degree of excess twin sharing was weaker in beta out-of-frame sequences.

MiXCR, run by TCRdb on the 5' RACE reads, gives a single entry per CDR3 protein. The data contain hundreds of thousands of distinct CDR3 sequences, over 12% of them singletons. Sequencing was performed on memory (CD45RO+) T cells sorted from blood. The sequence derives from a woman aged 18-29 years in good health.

The CDR3 DNA is TGTGCCAGCAGCCTGGTCCGACCTTTAGCCAAAAACATTCAGTACTTC. Residues: CASSLVRPLAKNIQYF. The gene calls are TRBV5-5 and TRBJ2-4; no firm D call. This CDR3 is 16 amino acids long. Germline V gives CDR1 SGHKS, CDR2 YYEKEE (reference sequence). V shed 4 bases and J shed 0 bases, with 14 bases lying between them.